These 13 T cell receptor beta chains were sequenced from one sample in a study of cytomegalovirus exposure and HLA in healthy donors. The study ran its PCR with 60 Vbeta and 13 Jbeta primers. The assay was immunoSEQ multiplex PCR, and TCRdb's table has in-frame clones only and misses some. Of 100,000 to 150,000 clones detected, approximately 78% appear once; the ten largest clones hold under 13%. Sequencing was done on a sample of PBMCs. The receptor set was obtained from a man between 25 and 39 years old in good health and CMV-seropositive.

This chain joins TRBV27 and TRBJ2-7, with D perhaps TRBD2 (6 bases). The CDR3 length is 14 residues. The ends were cut back, 5 bases at V and 1 base at J, with 12 bases in the middle. CDR1 and CDR2 from the germline V gene are MNHEY and SMNVEV (reference sequence). The CDR3 coding sequence is TGTGCCAGCAGTCCGACGGGACTTTCCTACGAGCAGTACTTC. It is translated as CASSPTGLSYEQYF.

The genes are TRBV29-1 and TRBJ2-1, with 10 nucleotides matching TRBD2. V shed 8 bases, J shed 5 bases, and the junction held 9 bases outside the gene matches. The CDR3 is 14 amino acids. Germline loops: CDR1 SQVTM, CDR2 ANQGSEA. In DNA form, the CDR3 reads TGCAGCCTCTTCGGGCTAGCGGGGGACAATGAGCAGTTCTTC. It translates to CSLFGLAGDNEQFF.

The table lists this clone with a few counts. The chain recombines TRBV19 with TRBJ2-7; 10 nucleotides match TRBD1. V lost 3 bases, J lost 5 bases, and 4 bases stayed unmatched. The germline V gene encodes CDR1 LNHDA and CDR2 SQIVND (reference sequence). The CDR3 totals 14 residues. CDR3 nucleotides: TGTGCCAGTAGTATGGGACAGGGGACCCACGAGCAGTACTTC. Its protein product is CASSMGQGTHEQYF. Variable domain in full (rest from reference TRBV19 and TRBJ2-7): DGGITQSPKYLFRKEGQNVTLSCEQNLNHDAMYWYRQDPGQGLRLIYYSQIVNDFQKGDIAEGYSVSREKKESFPLTVTSAQKNPTAFYLCASSMGQGTHEQYFGPGTRLTVT.

The chain joins TRBV4-1 to TRBJ2-3; D gene unclear. Germline V gene data show CDR1 as MGHRA and CDR2 as YSYEKL. The CDR3 runs 13 residues. Trimming took 0 bases from V and 6 from J, leaving 7 bases between them. CDR3 bases: TGCGCCAGCAGCCAAGAGGGCTTGGATACGCAGTATTTT. As protein: CASSQEGLDTQYF.

The chain links TRBV7-9 to TRBJ1-1, with TRBD1 identical over 7 bases. The V gene end was trimmed by 5 bases and the J gene end by 6 bases; junction bases not matched to a gene: 12. The CDR3 extends over 15 amino acids. In germline, CDR1 is SEHNR, CDR2 FQNEAQ (reference sequence). CDR3 in amino acids: CASSPNTLGTAEAFF. The DNA of the CDR3 is TGTGCCAGCAGCCCAAACACCCTGGGGACAGCTGAAGCTTTCTTT. Full variable domain (missing parts from reference TRBV7-9 and TRBJ1-1): DTGVSQNPRHKITKRGQNVTFRCDPISEHNRLYWYRQTLGQGPEFLTYFQNEAQLEKSRLLSDRFSAERPKGSFSTLEIQRTEQGDSAMYLCASSPNTLGTAEAFFGQGTRLTVV.

V and J are TRBV10-3 and TRBJ2-1; 8 bases map to TRBD1. V was clipped by 2 bases and J by 5 bases; unmatched bases: 8. Germline values: CDR1 ENHRY, CDR2 SYGVKD. The CDR3 is 16 residues long. The CDR3 here is CAISEPAGQGNNEQFF. CDR3 nucleotide sequence: TGTGCCATCAGTGAGCCGGCAGGACAGGGAAACAATGAGCAGTTCTTC.

This clone was observed a single time. The chain joins TRBV13 to TRBJ1-1, with TRBD1 matching over 8 bases. CDR3 length: 16 residues. V shed 4 bases, J shed 0 bases, and the junction held 7 bases outside the gene matches. Germline assignment: CDR1 PRHDT and CDR2 FYEKMQ (reference sequence). The CDR3 nucleotides read TGTGCCAGCAGCTCCAGGGCAGGGGGCATGAACACTGAAGCTTTCTTT. The encoded protein is CASSSRAGGMNTEAFF.

The sample holds a few counts of this clone. This sequence joins TRBV5-4 and TRBJ1-1, with 9 bases fitting TRBD1. V shed 3 bases, J shed 8 bases, and the junction held 17 bases outside the gene matches. This CDR3 comprises 17 residues. The germline V gene has CDR1 SGHNT and CDR2 YYREEE (reference sequence). Written as DNA, the CDR3 is TGTGCCAGCAGCTCCTTTCACCTTACAGGGGGCGATCCGGAAGCTTTCTTT. The encoded protein is CASSSFHLTGGDPEAFF.

The chain employs TRBV30 and TRBJ1-2, with a weak D call TRBD1 (5 bases). The germline V gene encodes CDR1 GTSNPN and CDR2 SVGIG (reference sequence). V shed 4 bases and J shed 4 bases, with 10 bases lying between them. The CDR3 totals 12 residues. For the CDR3, the DNA is TGTGCCTGGACGGGACTGACCTATGGCTACACCTTC. This translates into CAWTGLTYGYTF.

This clone came up a few times. The V and J genes are TRBV2 and TRBJ1-5; 10 nucleotides match TRBD1. The V gene's germline CDR1 is SNHLY and CDR2 FYNNEI. The CDR3 length is 16 residues. Trimming removed 6 bases from V and 2 bases from J; junction bases left unmatched: 7. In DNA, the CDR3 is TGTGCCAGCAGCGGGGACAGGGGTGAGGGCAATCAGCCCCAGCATTTT. This translates into CASSGDRGEGNQPQHF.

This clone showed up just a few times. The genes are TRBV7-9 and TRBJ2-3; 10 nucleotides align to TRBD2. Germline CDR1 and CDR2: SEHNR and FQNEAQ (reference sequence). Trimming at V came to 4 bases and at J to 2 bases, leaving 6 bases not matched to a gene. The CDR3 runs to 16 residues. This CDR3 reads CASSSGTSEITDTQYF. CDR3 coding DNA: TGTGCCAGCAGCTCAGGGACTAGCGAGATCACAGATACGCAGTATTTT.

This clone was seen a handful of times. The chain has TRBV18 and TRBJ1-1; D might be TRBD1 (6 bases). The germline gives CDR1 KGHSH, CDR2 LQKENI. The length of the CDR3 is 13 residues. V was pared by 4 bases and J by 4 bases, with 10 bases between. CDR3 DNA: TGTGCCAGCTCACTGGGGACACGCACTGAAGCTTTCTTT. Translating gives CASSLGTRTEAFF.

This clone appeared a few times. Other DNA sequences in the same sample also yield this CDR3. The chain carries TRBV18 and TRBJ2-7, with D possibly TRBD1 on 5 matching bases. V shed 2 bases and J shed 2 bases, with 10 bases lying between them. The CDR3 is made up of 14 amino acids. CDR1 is KGHSH, CDR2 LQKENI, per germline. This CDR3 reads CASSPRQGTYEQYF. Written as DNA, the CDR3 is TGTGCCAGCTCACCAAGGCAGGGAACCTACGAGCAGTACTTC. The full variable domain, its missing parts supplied by reference TRBV18 and TRBJ2-7, is NAGVMQNPRHLVRRRGQEARLRCSPMKGHSHVYWYRQLPEEGLKFMVYLQKENIIDESGMPKERFSAEFPKEGPSILRIQQVVRGDSAAYFCASSPRQGTYEQYFGPGTRLTVT.